Each of the 19 T cell receptor beta chains below was sequenced from the same sample in a study of early T cells in non-severe SARS-CoV-2 infection. MiXCR, applied by TCRdb to the 5' RACE reads, yields one record per CDR3 protein. The sample lists about 69,000 distinct CDR3 sequences, about an eighth seen once, with around 6% in the top ten. The sequencing here drew on whole blood, taken at baseline. The origin of the receptors is an adult who was a healthcare worker with PCR-confirmed SARS-CoV-2 infection or an uninfected control (not recorded which).

The chain couples TRBV7-9 to TRBJ1-3, with D unclear. Trimming shortened V by 4 bases and J by 5 bases, and 6 bases separated the two germline ends. Germline-derived CDR1 and CDR2 are SEHNR and FQNEAQ (reference sequence). The CDR3 sequence is 12 residues long. The CDR3 reads CASSSWRNTIYF. Written as DNA, the CDR3 is TGTGCCAGCAGCTCCTGGCGAAACACCATATATTTT.

Many counts were recorded for this clonotype. This chain joins TRBV4-2 and TRBJ2-5; no clear D. There are 16 residues in the CDR3. CDR1 and CDR2 (germline): LGHNA, YNFKEQ. Trimming stripped 1 base from V and 5 bases from J, with 17 bases between. The CDR3 spells CASSQATGFLRETQYF. For the CDR3, the DNA is TGTGCCAGCAGCCAAGCCACCGGTTTCCTGAGGGAGACCCAGTACTTC.

This clonotype has ten or more counts. V and J are TRBV29-1 and TRBJ2-7; no reliable D call. V was cut by 1 base and J by 1 base, with 5 bases left in between. Germline CDR1 reads SQVTM; CDR2 reads ANQGSEA. The CDR3 totals 12 residues. The CDR3 bases are TGCAGCGTTGAAGGCAGTTCCTACGAGCAGTACTTC. Encoded protein: CSVEGSSYEQYF.

The J gene is TRBJ2-7, the V gene TRBV2, with 7 bases aligning to TRBD1. The trim removed 4 bases at V and 8 bases at J, leaving 5 bases unmatched. The CDR3 spans 12 residues. Germline V lookup: CDR1 SNHLY, CDR2 FYNNEI. The CDR3 protein is CASSVGTEKQYF. CDR3 DNA sequence: TGTGCCAGCAGTGTGGGGACAGAGAAGCAGTACTTC.

CDR3 region: CASTRSGSSYEQYF. In nucleotides, the CDR3 is TGTGCCAGCACCCGATCAGGGAGCTCCTACGAGCAGTACTTC. The chain has TRBV6-6 and TRBJ2-7; D may correspond to TRBD1 or TRBD2 (5 bases each). Trimming stripped 7 bases from V and 0 bases from J, with 13 bases between. The CDR3 sequence is 14 residues long. CDR1 is MNHNY and CDR2 is SVGAGI in the germline V gene (reference sequence).

This clonotype was detected many times. V gene TRBV7-2 combines with J gene TRBJ1-1, with a tentative D call TRBD1 (5 bases). Germline CDR1 and CDR2: SGHTA and FQGNSA. The CDR3 runs 13 residues. Trimming cost V 6 bases and J 7 bases, with 15 bases left between them. The CDR3, as DNA: TGTGCCAGCAGTTCTAACCGGGACCGTGAAGCTTTCTTT. Residues: CASSSNRDREAFF.

The V and J genes are TRBV20-1 and TRBJ2-1, with 7 bases that match TRBD2. With V trimmed by 5 bases and J by 4 bases, 14 bases remained unmatched. The CDR3 has 16 amino acids. Germline V lookup: CDR1 DFQATT, CDR2 SNEGSKA (reference sequence). CDR3 sequence reads: CSASGPGERGYNEQFF. The CDR3 region has the DNA TGCAGTGCTTCAGGGCCGGGCGAGCGGGGATACAATGAGCAGTTCTTC.

This clonotype has more than one count but fewer than ten. The V call is TRBV29-1, the J call TRBJ1-1; 9 nucleotides agree with TRBD1. The CDR3 sequence is 12 residues long. Germline V gene sequence: CDR1 SQVTM, CDR2 ANQGSEA. With V trimmed by 7 bases and J by 6 bases, 6 bases remained unmatched. The CDR3 sequence is CSGTDRGAEAFF. As DNA, the CDR3 is TGCAGCGGAACCGACAGGGGGGCTGAAGCTTTCTTT.

This clonotype occurred a few times. A junction end diverges from the germline sequence, so it may reflect a read error. This chain connects TRBV6-6 to TRBJ2-7, with 7 bases fitting TRBD2. Per germline, CDR1 MNHNY and CDR2 SVGAGI (reference sequence). The CDR3 extends over 10 amino acids. This CDR3 reads CASGGGILNF. CDR3 DNA sequence: TGTGCCAGCGGGGGGGGGATCCTGAACTTC.

This clonotype was observed many times. This chain joins TRBV30 and TRBJ1-4, with D possibly matching TRBD1 (5 bases). Trimming removed 7 bases at V and 5 bases at J, with 26 bases between. The CDR3 is 17 residues long. Germline assignment: CDR1 GTSNPN and CDR2 SVGIG (reference sequence). The CDR3 region is CASKKNGGRRLNEKLFF. CDR3 nucleotide sequence: TGTGCCTCCAAAAAAAACGGGGGAAGGAGGTTGAATGAAAAACTGTTTTTT.

This clonotype turned up a few times. V and J are TRBV29-1 and TRBJ1-1; D is possibly TRBD1 (5 bases). The CDR3 totals 13 residues. V lost 8 bases and J lost 1, with 14 bases in between. Per the germline V gene, CDR1 is SQVTM and CDR2 is ANQGSEA. CDR3 DNA: TGCAGCTTCGACGGGGGTCAGAACACTGAAGCTTTCTTT. Translated: CSFDGGQNTEAFF.

In its sample, this clonotype was seen many times. The J gene is TRBJ1-1, the V gene TRBV11-3; no reliable D call. Germline CDR1 is SGHNT and CDR2 is YENEEA. The CDR3 is made up of 12 amino acids. V gave up 3 bases and J gave up 0 bases, with 2 bases separating them. DNA for the CDR3: TGTGCCAGCAGCTTTTTGAACACTGAAGCTTTCTTT. Translated: CASSFLNTEAFF. The complete variable domain, with remaining parts taken from reference TRBV11-3 and TRBJ1-1, reads EAGVVQSPRYKIIEKKQPVAFWCNPISGHNTLYWYLQNLGQGPELLIRYENEEAVDDSQLPKDRFSAERLKGVDSTLKIQPAELGDSAVYLCASSFLNTEAFFGQGTRLTVV.

This clonotype appeared a few times. The chain recombines TRBV9 with TRBJ2-3; D is undetermined. There are 12 residues in the CDR3. The V gene's germline CDR1 is SGDLS and CDR2 YYNGEE. V was pared by 0 bases and J by 3 bases, with 2 bases between. The CDR3, as DNA: TGTGCCAGCAGCGTAGATACAGATACGCAGTATTTT. Translating it yields CASSVDTDTQYF.

This rearrangement joins TRBV7-6 to TRBJ2-7; TRBD2 might be the D (7 bases). CDR1 and CDR2 from the germline V gene are SGHVS and FNYEAQ. The CDR3 contains 16 residues. V lost 1 base to trimming and J lost 7 bases, with 20 bases between them. The CDR3 DNA follows: TGTGCCAGCAGCTTAGGACCGGTGGCAGGGGAGGGAGAGCAGTACTTC. Residues: CASSLGPVAGEGEQYF. Complete variable domain (other parts from reference TRBV7-6 and TRBJ2-7): GAGVSQSPRYKVTKRGQDVALRCDPISGHVSLYWYRQALGQGPEFLTYFNYEAQQDKSGLPNDRFSAERPEGSISTLTIQRTEQRDSAMYRCASSLGPVAGEGEQYFGPGTRLTVT.

This chain uses TRBV6-6 with TRBJ2-1, with D perhaps TRBD1 (6 bases). V lost 5 bases, J lost 3 bases, and 14 bases lay in between. From germline, CDR1 is MNHNY and CDR2 SVGAGI (reference sequence). This CDR3 is 15 amino acids long. CDR3 loop: CASSPGNRVYNEQFF. The CDR3 coding sequence is TGTGCCAGCAGTCCTGGGAACAGGGTCTACAATGAGCAGTTCTTC.

This clonotype was observed many times. This chain uses TRBV28 with TRBJ2-7; D perhaps matches TRBD1 (7 bases). Germline assignment: CDR1 MDHEN and CDR2 SYDVKM. With 5 bases removed from V and 5 bases from J, the gap between germline ends came to 19 bases. The CDR3 is 15 residues long. CDR3 nucleotide sequence: TGTGCCAGCAGTCCCCCAGGGGGGAGGCGGCACGAGCAGTACTTC. Encoded protein: CASSPPGGRRHEQYF.

The V gene is TRBV28, the J gene TRBJ2-3, with 10 bases matching TRBD2. Per the germline V gene, CDR1 is MDHEN and CDR2 is SYDVKM. The CDR3 has 17 amino acids. V lost 6 bases to trimming and J lost 1 base; unmatched junction nucleotides: 10. CDR3 DNA sequence: TGTGCCAGCAGCCTCACGCTAGCGGGAGTAGGCACAGATACGCAGTATTTT. It encodes CASSLTLAGVGTDTQYF.

The chain couples TRBV6-2 or TRBV6-3 to TRBJ2-5; maybe TRBD1 (6 bases). V shed 2 bases and J shed 7 bases, with 17 bases lying between them. The CDR3 sequence is 15 residues long. From germline, CDR1 is MNHEY and CDR2 SVGEGT. CDR3 coding DNA: TGTGCCAGCAGTTACGGGGGCACGATGGATGTGACCCAGTACTTC. Its translation: CASSYGGTMDVTQYF.

The sample holds many counts of this clonotype. This sequence joins TRBV5-1 and TRBJ2-1; D is undetermined. Between the trimmed V and J ends, which lost 0 bases and 9 bases, there was a span of 7 bases. The CDR3 consists of 12 residues. Germline V gives CDR1 SGHRS, CDR2 YFSETQ. CDR3 protein: CASSLVGIEQFF. The DNA for the CDR3 is TGCGCCAGCAGCTTGGTGGGGATTGAGCAGTTCTTC. Full variable domain (missing parts from reference TRBV5-1 and TRBJ2-1): KAGVTQTPRYLIKTRGQQVTLSCSPISGHRSVSWYQQTPGQGLQFLFEYFSETQRNKGNFPGRFSGRQFSNSRSEMNVSTLELGDSALYLCASSLVGIEQFFGPGTRLTVL.